This TCR beta chain is drawn from a study of blood T cell repertoires in COVID-19 (TCRdb year 2020). Study-level background: Samples from collaborators originated in the United States, Italy and Spain and spanned both the acute and convalescent phases of COVID-19. The prospective study material was composed of cDNA or gDNA derived from T cells, B-cell-depleted T cells, or PBMCs. Subjects who had been exposed to COVID-19, were actively infected with it, or had recovered from it provided the deeply sampled blood TCRbeta repertoires that made up the dataset. A freely available public database, intended as a resource for researchers studying the immune response to SARS-CoV-2, is where the repertoires were released. Samples came from the ongoing ImmuneRACE study (first 160 participants) plus 1,254 subjects from 6 global collaborators. The sample metadata nearly always contained a de-identified subject ID, COVID-19 status, age in years and sex. Where HLA class I and class II types were available, the types were taken from metadata supplied by the sample provider, not from assay-based typing. Overall study outcomes, separate from this receptor: How much clinical and demographic metadata was included differed by source and by participant, and the metadata was provided uncurated.

TCRbeta CDR3 regions were amplified from genomic DNA by means of the immunoSEQ Assay, a bias-controlled multiplex PCR. The authors processed their data as follows. The number of nucleated cells in each sample was estimated by amplification of reference gene primers within the assay. Sequence reads were collapsed and filtered to measure the absolute abundance of every unique TCRbeta CDR3 rearrangement. Productive Simpson clonality was computed per sample as the square root of Simpson's diversity index over productive rearrangements. The source is immuneACCESS, and TCRdb retained only in-frame sequences with V and J called. Part of the clones is not carried over; for the studies checked, unresolved V genes explain less than half of this, and the remainder is unexplained. D and trimming come from the DNA, and the V and J calls and clone size come from that table. The sample has roughly 96,000 clones on record, roughly four fifths of them singletons. The ten largest account for around 4.1% of the sample.

A remark on this clone: Its cognate antigen has yet to be identified. Nothing much larger sits one base from this clone, and base qualities are not available.

Relative to germline, V is 7 bases shorter and J is 4 bases shorter, with 20 bases between their ends. Taken from cysteine to phenylalanine, the CDR3 has 16 residues. Only CDR3 DNA remains: 48 bases, in frame from the first base. From the germline V gene, CDR1 is SNHLY and CDR2 is FYNNEI. Collaborating institutions collected whole blood in K2EDTA tubes following their own protocols. For TCRbeta analysis, collaborators shipped samples as frozen whole blood, isolated PBMCs, or DNA extracted from either of those sample types. The TCR was taken from a man aged 55 to 70 with acute or convalescent COVID-19. The rearrangement joined TRBV2 to TRBJ1-5, with a tentative D gene TRBD1 over 5 matching bases. The sample comprised peripheral blood. This receptor carries the CDR3 CASKRSGRGANQPQHF. The nucleotides are TGTGCCAGCAAACGGTCTGGGAGGGGAGCTAATCAGCCCCAGCATTTT. With all but the CDR3 taken from the reference TRBV2 and TRBJ1-5 genes, the full variable domain is: EPEVTQTPSHQVTQMGQEVILRCVPISNHLYFYWYRQILGQKVEFLVSFYNNEISEKSEIFDDQFSVERPDGSNFTLKIRSTKLEDSAMYFCASKRSGRGANQPQHFGDGTRLSIL.